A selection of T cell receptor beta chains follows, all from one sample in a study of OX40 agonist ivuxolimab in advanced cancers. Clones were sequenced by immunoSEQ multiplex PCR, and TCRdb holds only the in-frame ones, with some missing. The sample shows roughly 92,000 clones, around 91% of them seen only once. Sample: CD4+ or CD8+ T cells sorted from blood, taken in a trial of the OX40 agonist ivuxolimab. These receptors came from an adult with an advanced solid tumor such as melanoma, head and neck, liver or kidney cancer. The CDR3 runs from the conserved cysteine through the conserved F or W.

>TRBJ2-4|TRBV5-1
CASSRILAGGPAKNIQYF
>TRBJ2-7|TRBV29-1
CSARRTASYEQYF
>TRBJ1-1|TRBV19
CASSIGGAEAFF
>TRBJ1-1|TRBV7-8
CASSATNRGQAFF
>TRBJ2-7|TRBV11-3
CASSRLEGEQYF
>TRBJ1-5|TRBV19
CASRSQGVAPQHF
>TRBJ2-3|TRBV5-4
CASSLGTGGTDTQYF
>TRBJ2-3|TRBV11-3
CASSPRDRGSTDTQYF
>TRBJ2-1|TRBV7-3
CASSPGGTYNEQFF
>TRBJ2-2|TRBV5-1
CASSMSLDTGELFF
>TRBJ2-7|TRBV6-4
CASSDDYEQYF
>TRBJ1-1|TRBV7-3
CASSPTGPTEAFF
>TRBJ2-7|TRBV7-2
CASSLSDRYEQYF
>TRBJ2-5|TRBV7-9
CASSFPWGRGETQYF
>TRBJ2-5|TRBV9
CASSTQPGQALETQYF
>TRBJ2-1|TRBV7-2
CASSFRAGASYNEQFF
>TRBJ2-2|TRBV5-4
CASSLEVSGETGELFF
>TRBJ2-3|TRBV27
CASSLKGGRGAPADTQYF
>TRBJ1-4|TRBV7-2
CASSLQGTSTNEKLFF
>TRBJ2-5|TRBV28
CASSPGTSGTLKSTKETQYF
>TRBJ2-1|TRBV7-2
CASSLLGGQFF
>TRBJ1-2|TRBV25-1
CASSESGAGRGSNYGYTF
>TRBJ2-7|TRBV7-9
CASSFPLYEQYF
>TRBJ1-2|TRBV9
CASSVTGGRSYGYTF
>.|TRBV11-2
CASSSSGTFSYEQYF
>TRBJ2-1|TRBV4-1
CASSRGLAGRWEQFF